The 5 T cell receptor beta chains reported below all come from one sample, sequenced in a study of tumor and adjacent non-tumor tissue in lung cancer. Three rounds of nested PCR, following a modified ARM-PCR protocol, produced the TCRbeta library. TCRdb reprocessed the multiplex PCR reads via MiXCR and lists one record per CDR3 protein. The sample consists of 200,000 to 250,000 distinct CDR3 sequences, 70% to 75% of them appearing once. No cell sorting was done before RNA was extracted from the tissue. The material sequenced was lung tumor tissue. These receptors were obtained from a man aged 60 to 69 with non-small cell lung cancer.

This clonotype was seen a few times. This may be a read error: a much more frequent sequence differs by one nucleotide. The chain has TRBV6-1 and TRBJ2-2; 8 bases agree with TRBD2. Germline CDR1 MNHNS, CDR2 SASEGT. The CDR3 runs 15 residues. After removal of 0 bases from V and 9 bases from J, the junction contained 6 bases not matched to a gene. CDR3 in amino acids: CASSEASGDTRELFF. For the CDR3, the DNA is TGTGCCAGCAGTGAAGCTAGCGGGGATACCAGGGAGCTGTTTTTT.

Concerning this clonotype itself: One base away lies a much larger clone, so this may be a sequencing read error. The CDR3 DNA follows: TGCAGTGCTCGGAAGGGGTATGGCTACACCTTC. Translated, it gives CSARKGYGYTF. The chain combines TRBV20-1 with TRBJ1-2; D perhaps matches TRBD1 (5 bases). Trimming removed 5 bases at V and 5 bases at J, with 9 bases between. CDR3 size: 11 residues. Germline V gene sequence: CDR1 DFQATT, CDR2 SNEGSKA (reference sequence).

A note on this clonotype: At one of its ends the junction is not consistent with the germline gene, which may arise from a read error. The chain joins TRBV4-1 to TRBJ1-6; D not resolved. The V gene's germline CDR1 is MGHRA and CDR2 YSYEKL. This CDR3 has 15 amino acids. CDR3 DNA: TGCGCCAGCAACCAAGATTTCAATTATAATTCACCCCTCCACTTT. Translating it yields CASNQDFNYNSPLHF.

As concerns this clonotype: It is likely a read error, because the conserved phenylalanine at the end of the CDR3 is missing. The chain joins TRBV6-5 to TRBJ2-5; maybe TRBD2 (6 bases). The CDR3 runs to 14 residues. The V gene lost 5 bases and the J gene lost 9 bases, with 19 bases spanning the gap. Germline lookup yields CDR1 MNHEY and CDR2 SVGAGI. The CDR3 coding sequence is TGTGCCAGCAGTGATACCGGGACCTCGGGAGCCCAGTACATC. Translated, it gives CASSDTGTSGAQYI.

This rearrangement joins TRBV20-1 to TRBJ2-1; the match to TRBD2 covers 8 bases. Trimming at V came to 2 bases and at J to 12 bases, leaving 15 bases not matched to a gene. The CDR3 runs 15 residues. The germline V gene has CDR1 DFQATT and CDR2 SNEGSKA (reference sequence). CDR3 loop: CSARPGGTSAGVQFF. CDR3 in DNA: TGCAGTGCTAGACCCGGGGGGACTAGTGCGGGTGTGCAGTTCTTC.